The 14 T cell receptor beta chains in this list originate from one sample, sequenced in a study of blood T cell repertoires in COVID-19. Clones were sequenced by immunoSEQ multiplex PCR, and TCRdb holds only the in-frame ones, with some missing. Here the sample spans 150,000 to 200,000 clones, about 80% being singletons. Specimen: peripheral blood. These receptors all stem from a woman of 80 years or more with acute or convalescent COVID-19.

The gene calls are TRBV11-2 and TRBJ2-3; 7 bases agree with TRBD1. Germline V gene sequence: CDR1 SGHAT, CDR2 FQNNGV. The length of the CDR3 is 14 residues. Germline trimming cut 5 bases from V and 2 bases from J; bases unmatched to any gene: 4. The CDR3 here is CASSRQGVTDTQYF. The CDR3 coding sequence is TGTGCCAGCAGCCGTCAGGGGGTCACAGATACGCAGTATTTT.

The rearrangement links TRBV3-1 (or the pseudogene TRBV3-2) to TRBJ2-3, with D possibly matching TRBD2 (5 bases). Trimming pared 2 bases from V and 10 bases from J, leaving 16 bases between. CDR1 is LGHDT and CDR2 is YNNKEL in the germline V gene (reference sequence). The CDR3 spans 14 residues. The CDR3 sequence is CASSQNPSGRAQYF. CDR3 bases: TGTGCCAGCAGCCAAAATCCGAGCGGAAGGGCGCAGTATTTT.

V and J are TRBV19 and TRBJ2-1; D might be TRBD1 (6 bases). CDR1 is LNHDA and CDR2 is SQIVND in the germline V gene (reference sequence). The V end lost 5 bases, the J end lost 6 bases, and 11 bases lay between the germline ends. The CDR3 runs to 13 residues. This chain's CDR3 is CASSRPQGNEQFF. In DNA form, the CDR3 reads TGTGCCAGTAGTCGCCCACAGGGCAATGAGCAGTTCTTC.

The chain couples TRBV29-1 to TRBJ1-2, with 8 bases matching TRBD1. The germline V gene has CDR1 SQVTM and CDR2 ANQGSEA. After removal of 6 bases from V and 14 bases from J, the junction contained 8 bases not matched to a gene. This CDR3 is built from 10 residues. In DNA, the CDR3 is TGCAGCGTGGCCGGGACAGGAGGGACCTTC. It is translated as CSVAGTGGTF.

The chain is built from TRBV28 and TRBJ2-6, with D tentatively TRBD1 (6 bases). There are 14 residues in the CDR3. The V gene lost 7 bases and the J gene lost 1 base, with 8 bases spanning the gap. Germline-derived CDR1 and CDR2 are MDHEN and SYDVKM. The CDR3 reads CASTTGSGANVLTF. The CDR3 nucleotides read TGTGCCAGCACAACAGGGTCTGGGGCCAACGTCCTGACTTTC.

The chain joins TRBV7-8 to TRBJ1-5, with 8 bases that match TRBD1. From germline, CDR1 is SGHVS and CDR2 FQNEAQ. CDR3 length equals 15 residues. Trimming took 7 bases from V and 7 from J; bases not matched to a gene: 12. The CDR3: CASNLGNRGGQPQHF. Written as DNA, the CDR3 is TGTGCCAGCAACTTGGGGAACAGGGGGGGACAGCCCCAGCATTTT.

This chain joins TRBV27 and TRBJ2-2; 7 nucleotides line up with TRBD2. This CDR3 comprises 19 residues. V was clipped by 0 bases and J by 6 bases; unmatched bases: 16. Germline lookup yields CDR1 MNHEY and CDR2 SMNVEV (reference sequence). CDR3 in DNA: TGTGCCAGCAGTTTATCGGGGCCCTTTGCGGGGGTTTACGCCGGGGAGCTGTTTTTT. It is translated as CASSLSGPFAGVYAGELFF.

CDR3: CASSYGRNQPQHF. CDR3 DNA sequence: TGTGCCAGCAGTTACGGGCGCAATCAGCCCCAGCATTTT. This rearrangement joins TRBV6-5 to TRBJ1-5; no clear D gene. The CDR3 has 13 residues. Trimming removed 2 bases from V and 2 bases from J, with 4 bases in between. Germline loops: CDR1 MNHEY, CDR2 SVGAGI.

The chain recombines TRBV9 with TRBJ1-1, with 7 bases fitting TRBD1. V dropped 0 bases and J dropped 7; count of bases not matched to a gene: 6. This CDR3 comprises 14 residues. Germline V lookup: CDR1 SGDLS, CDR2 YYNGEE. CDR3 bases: TGTGCCAGCAGCGTAGCTGGTCAGGGGGTTGAAGCTTTCTTT. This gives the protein CASSVAGQGVEAFF.

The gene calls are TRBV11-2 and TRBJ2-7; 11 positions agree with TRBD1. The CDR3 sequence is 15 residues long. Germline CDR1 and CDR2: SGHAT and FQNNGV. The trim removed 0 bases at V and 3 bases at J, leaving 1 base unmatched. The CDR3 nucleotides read TGTGCCAGCAGCTTAGAAGGGACAGGGGGCTACGAGCAGTACTTC. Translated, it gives CASSLEGTGGYEQYF.

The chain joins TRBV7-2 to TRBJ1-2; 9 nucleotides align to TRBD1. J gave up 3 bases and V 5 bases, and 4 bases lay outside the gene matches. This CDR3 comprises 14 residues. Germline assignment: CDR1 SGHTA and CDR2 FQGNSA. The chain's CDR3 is CASSHRTGDYGYTF. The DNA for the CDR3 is TGTGCCAGCAGCCATCGGACAGGGGACTATGGCTACACCTTC.

CDR3 in DNA: TGTGCCAGCTTCAGCGGACTAGCGGGAGCCCACGAGCAGTACTTC. Translated, it gives CASFSGLAGAHEQYF. The chain links TRBV6-5 to TRBJ2-7, with 13 nucleotides matching TRBD2. CDR1 MNHEY and CDR2 SVGAGI come from the germline V gene. The CDR3 extends over 15 amino acids. V lost 8 bases, J lost 5 bases, and 9 bases stayed unmatched.

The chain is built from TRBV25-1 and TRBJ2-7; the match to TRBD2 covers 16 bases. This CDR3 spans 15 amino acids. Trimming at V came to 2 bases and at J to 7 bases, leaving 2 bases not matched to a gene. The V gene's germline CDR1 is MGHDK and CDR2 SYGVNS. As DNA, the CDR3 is TGTGCCAGCAGTGAAGGGACTAGCGGGAGGGGGGAGCAGTACTTC. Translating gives CASSEGTSGRGEQYF.

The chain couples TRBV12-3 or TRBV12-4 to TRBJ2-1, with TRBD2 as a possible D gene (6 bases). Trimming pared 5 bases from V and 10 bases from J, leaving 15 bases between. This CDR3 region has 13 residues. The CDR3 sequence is CASSGGRGAEQFF. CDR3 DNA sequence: TGTGCCAGCAGTGGGGGGAGAGGGGCCGAGCAGTTCTTC.